A single sample is the source of the 5 T cell receptor beta chains below, sequenced in a study of blood T cell repertoires in COVID-19. Sequenced by immunoSEQ multiplex PCR; TCRdb stores in-frame clones only, minus some. The sample contains about 370,000 clones, 80% to 90% of which appear only once. Sample: PBMCs or T cells enriched from blood (not recorded which). The receptors originated from a young man who had recovered from COVID-19.

The chain joins TRBV3-1 (or the pseudogene TRBV3-2) to TRBJ2-3; tentatively, D is TRBD2 (6 bases). CDR3 length equals 16 residues. V gave up 4 bases and J gave up 2 bases, with 16 bases separating them. Germline V lookup: CDR1 LGHDT, CDR2 YNNKEL (reference sequence). Here the CDR3 DNA reads TGTGCCAGCAGCCCCCTTAACCGGGACTTCACAGATACGCAGTATTTT. Translation gives CASSPLNRDFTDTQYF.

The chain recombines TRBV9 with TRBJ2-7; perhaps TRBD1 as D (5 bases). Germline-derived CDR1 and CDR2 are SGDLS and YYNGEE. The germline V and J ends were trimmed by 0 bases and 2 bases, with 9 bases remaining between them. CDR3 length: 14 amino acids. The CDR3 protein is CASSVAGKPYEQYF. As DNA, the CDR3 is TGTGCCAGCAGCGTAGCAGGGAAGCCCTACGAGCAGTACTTC.

V gene TRBV5-1 combines with J gene TRBJ2-1, with 11 bases fitting TRBD2. CDR1 and CDR2 from the germline V gene are SGHRS and YFSETQ. This CDR3 comprises 17 residues. The ends lost 2 bases at V and 4 bases at J; junction bases unmatched: 8. CDR3 in amino acids: CASSLYPGTSGYNEQFF. DNA of the CDR3: TGCGCCAGCAGCTTATACCCCGGGACTAGCGGATACAATGAGCAGTTCTTC.

V gene TRBV19 combines with J gene TRBJ2-7; tentative D call: TRBD1 (6 bases). The CDR3 has 13 amino acids. Germline CDR1 is LNHDA and CDR2 is SQIVND (reference sequence). Trimming took 8 bases from V and 7 from J, leaving 18 bases between them. The CDR3 DNA reads TGTGCCAGTGCCGGGACAACCTTCTTAGAGCAGTACTTC. Its protein product is CASAGTTFLEQYF.

The rearrangement uses TRBV9 and TRBJ1-5; no clear D gene. This CDR3 contains 15 residues. CDR1 SGDLS and CDR2 YYNGEE come from the germline V gene. Between the trimmed V and J ends, which lost 0 bases and 0 bases, there was a span of 7 bases. The CDR3 loop is CASSVGHFSNQPQHF. CDR3 nucleotides: TGTGCCAGCAGCGTAGGACATTTTAGCAATCAGCCCCAGCATTTT. The full variable domain, in which reference TRBV9 and TRBJ1-5 provide the parts outside the CDR3, is DSGVTQTPKHLITATGQRVTLRCSPRSGDLSVYWYQQSLDQGLQFLIQYYNGEERAKGNILERFSAQQFPDLHSELNLSSLELGDSALYFCASSVGHFSNQPQHFGDGTRLSIL.